The 9 T cell receptor beta chains listed next were all sequenced from one sample in a study of blood T cell repertoires in COVID-19. Method: immunoSEQ multiplex PCR; TCRdb's copy keeps in-frame clones and lacks some. The sample has hundreds of thousands of clones; about 84% are singletons. Material for sequencing was peripheral blood. These receptors were taken from a woman aged 80 or older with acute or convalescent COVID-19.

This clone came up once. A read error may account for a junction end that differs from germline. This sequence joins TRBV23-1 and TRBJ1-1; weak D call: TRBD1 (6 bases). TRBV23-1 is reported as an ORF; its role is uncertain. The CDR3 extends over 15 amino acids. As DNA, the CDR3 is TGCGCCAGCAGTCCTCGGACAGAGGTGGACACTGAAGCTTCCTTT. Translating it yields CASSPRTEVDTEASF.

This clone was detected many times. Other DNA variants within this sample encode the same CDR3. This chain links TRBV3-1 (or the pseudogene TRBV3-2) with TRBJ1-2; 10 bases are a match to TRBD1. The CDR3 has 14 amino acids. The germline V gene encodes CDR1 LGHDT and CDR2 YNNKEL (reference sequence). The trim removed 4 bases at V and 1 base at J, leaving 0 bases unmatched. DNA of the CDR3: TGTGCCAGCAGCCGGGACAGGGGTAACTATGGCTACACCTTC. As protein: CASSRDRGNYGYTF.

This chain links TRBV19 with TRBJ1-5; TRBD1 agrees at 7 bases. The CDR3 has 14 amino acids. Germline V gene lookup returns CDR1 LNHDA and CDR2 SQIVND (reference sequence). V trimming: 6 bases; J trimming: 2 bases; junction bases outside the gene matches: 4. The CDR3 is CASRDGTGNQPQHF. DNA of the CDR3: TGTGCCAGTAGGGACGGGACAGGCAATCAGCCCCAGCATTTT.

The CDR3 coding sequence is TGTGCCAGCAGTTCTCCAAGAAAGTCGAGCTCCTACAATGAGCAGTTCTTC. It yields the protein CASSSPRKSSSYNEQFF. The genes are TRBV28 and TRBJ2-1; D unclear. Germline V gene sequence: CDR1 MDHEN, CDR2 SYDVKM. The CDR3 has 17 residues. Trimming took 4 bases from V and 0 from J, leaving 16 bases between them.

This chain connects TRBV19 to TRBJ2-3, with 7 positions matching TRBD1. Germline values: CDR1 LNHDA, CDR2 SQIVND (reference sequence). The CDR3 has 14 residues. The V gene end was trimmed by 4 bases and the J gene end by 6 bases; junction bases not matched to a gene: 7. The CDR3 region is CASSNDRVRDTQYF. The CDR3 DNA reads as TGTGCCAGTAGTAACGACAGGGTTCGTGATACGCAGTATTTT. Filled out from reference TRBV19 and TRBJ2-3, the complete variable domain reads DGGITQSPKYLFRKEGQNVTLSCEQNLNHDAMYWYRQDPGQGLRLIYYSQIVNDFQKGDIAEGYSVSREKKESFPLTVTSAQKNPTAFYLCASSNDRVRDTQYFGPGTRLTVL.

The chain is built from TRBV11-2 and TRBJ1-4; D possibly corresponds to TRBD1 (5 bases). Germline CDR1 reads SGHAT; CDR2 reads FQNNGV. The V and J ends lost 5 bases and 2 bases respectively, with 6 bases between them. The CDR3 extends over 13 amino acids. The CDR3 is CASSRGTNEKLFF. DNA of the CDR3: TGTGCCAGCAGCCGGGGGACTAATGAAAAACTGTTTTTT.

CDR3 region: CASSRTGVNTEAFF. The DNA for the CDR3 is TGTGCCAGCAGTAGAACAGGGGTGAACACTGAAGCTTTCTTT. The rearrangement joins TRBV28 to TRBJ1-1; the match to TRBD1 covers 7 bases. With 5 bases clipped from V and 0 bases from J, the junction kept 3 bases outside the gene matches. Germline V CDR1 and CDR2: MDHEN, SYDVKM. This CDR3 spans 14 amino acids.

In this sample, this clone turned up once. The genes are TRBV10-3 and TRBJ2-1, with TRBD1 as a possible D gene (6 bases). The CDR3 length is 15 residues. Between the trimmed V and J ends, which lost 2 bases and 7 bases, there was a span of 15 bases. Germline CDR1 is ENHRY and CDR2 is SYGVKD. For the CDR3, the DNA is TGTGCCATCAGTGAGGGAACCCTTGGACAGAATGAGCAGTTCTTC. Protein sequence: CAISEGTLGQNEQFF.

The V gene is TRBV14, the J gene TRBJ1-3, with D possibly TRBD1 on 5 matching bases. V was pared by 8 bases and J by 4 bases, with 12 bases between. The CDR3 contains 13 residues. Germline V CDR1 and CDR2: SGHDN, FVKESK. The CDR3 sequence: CASSQGGGNTIYF. The CDR3 nucleotides read TGTGCCAGCTCCCAGGGCGGAGGAAACACCATATATTTT.